A selection of T cell receptor beta chains follows, all from one sample in a study of blood T cell repertoires in COVID-19. Data came from immunoSEQ multiplex PCR; TCRdb stores just in-frame clones and leaves some out. Found here are under 200,000 clones, around 85% of them singletons; the top ten hold 9.8%. The sample taken for sequencing was peripheral blood. Source of these receptors: a woman older than 75 with acute or convalescent COVID-19. CDR3s include the opening cysteine and the closing phenylalanine or tryptophan. Each record gives: clone size, V gene, D gene, J gene, CDR3 protein, CDR3 DNA. The D gene is left open where the match is weak. Not all rows give a size; the values are once, few, many and, for expanded clones, a class.

.	TRBV6-2/TRBV6-3	TRBD2	TRBJ2-7	CASSTLAGGSEQYF	TGTGCCAGCAGTACTCTAGCGGGGGGTTCGGAGCAGTACTTC
.	TRBV15	TRBD1	TRBJ2-7	CATSPRTGDGYEQYF	TGTGCCACCAGTCCCAGGACAGGGGACGGCTACGAGCAGTACTTC
.	TRBV7-6	.	TRBJ2-2	CASSLELWTGELFF	TGTGCCAGCAGCTTAGAACTGTGGACCGGGGAGCTGTTTTTT
.	TRBV30	TRBD1	TRBJ2-3	CAWRDRGTDTQYF	TGTGCCTGGAGGGACAGGGGCACAGATACGCAGTATTTT
few	TRBV2	TRBD2	TRBJ2-7	CASRGTSGRMEQYF	TGTGCCAGCAGGGGGACTAGCGGGAGGATGGAGCAGTACTTC
.	TRBV3-1/TRBV3-2	TRBD2	TRBJ2-1	CASSQGASGRLGQFF	TGTGCCAGCAGCCAGGGGGCTAGCGGGAGGCTGGGGCAGTTCTTC
.	TRBV6-5	.	TRBJ2-5	CASSYRGAGQETQYF	TGTGCCAGCAGTTACCGGGGGGCGGGACAAGAGACCCAGTACTTC
.	TRBV19	TRBD1	TRBJ2-2	CASGWTGRGGELFF	TGTGCCAGTGGGTGGACAGGGCGAGGCGGGGAGCTGTTTTTT
once	TRBV19	.	TRBJ2-2	CASRRQNTGELFF	TGTGCCAGTAGGAGACAGAACACCGGGGAGCTGTTTTTT
.	TRBV2	TRBD1	TRBJ1-2	CASTWDRGRAQSYTF	TGTGCCAGCACCTGGGACAGGGGGCGCGCCCAGAGCTACACCTTC
.	TRBV29-1	TRBD1	TRBJ2-1	CSVDRTGGNEQFF	TGCAGCGTTGACCGGACAGGGGGCAATGAGCAGTTCTTC
.	TRBV12-5	.	TRBJ2-2	CASGPLSGAFTGELFF	TGTGCTAGTGGTCCATTATCGGGAGCGTTCACCGGGGAGCTGTTTTTT
.	TRBV9	TRBD1	TRBJ2-3	CASSLRTGGIADTQYF	TGTGCCAGCAGCCTTCGGACAGGGGGCATCGCAGATACGCAGTATTTT
.	TRBV7-6	.	TRBJ1-1	CASSLGPRNTEAFF	TGTGCCAGCAGCCTCGGTCCGAGGAACACTGAAGCTTTCTTT
once	TRBV15	.	TRBJ2-5	CATSRDPGLQETQYF	TGTGCCACCAGCAGAGATCCCGGACTACAAGAGACCCAGTACTTC
.	TRBV7-2	.	TRBJ2-1	CASSLAWIRGSYNEQFF	TGTGCCAGCAGCTTAGCATGGATTAGGGGGTCCTACAATGAGCAGTTCTTC
few	TRBV2	.	TRBJ1-2	CASSLQGSGYTF	TGTGCCAGCAGCTTACAGGGTAGTGGCTACACCTTC
.	TRBV5-4	.	TRBJ1-4	CASSPRSGEKLFF	TGTGCCAGCAGCCCTAGGTCGGGTGAAAAACTGTTTTTT
.	TRBV27	.	TRBJ1-3	CASSLAGSGNTIYF	TGTGCCAGCAGTTTAGCGGGTTCTGGAAACACCATATATTTT
.	TRBV5-1	TRBD2	TRBJ2-1	CASSAGLAGSMDEQFF	TGCGCCAGCAGCGCGGGACTAGCGGGCTCTATGGATGAGCAGTTCTTC
.	TRBV9	.	TRBJ1-4	CASSVDPRDEKLFF	TGTGCCAGCAGCGTAGACCCCCGGGATGAAAAACTGTTTTTT
.	TRBV4-1	TRBD1	TRBJ1-2	CASSSPGTGVGYTF	TGCGCCAGCAGCTCTCCTGGGACAGGGGTAGGCTACACCTTC
once	TRBV4-1	.	TRBJ2-1	CASSQEVGSSSYNEQFF	TGCGCCAGCAGCCAAGAGGTCGGGTCGAGCTCCTACAATGAGCAGTTCTTC
.	TRBV18	.	TRBJ1-4	CASSQREGKLFF	TGTGCCAGCTCACAAAGGGAGGGCAAACTGTTTTTT
.	TRBV3-1/TRBV3-2	.	TRBJ2-1	CASSPYRVNEQFF	TGTGCCAGCAGCCCCTACAGGGTAAATGAGCAGTTCTTC
.	TRBV7-2	TRBD1	TRBJ2-1	CASSLGQGQHNEQFF	TGTGCCAGCAGCTTAGGACAGGGACAGCACAATGAGCAGTTCTTC
.	TRBV5-4	.	TRBJ1-6	CASSSDLYSPLHF	TGTGCCAGCAGCTCGGACTTATACTCACCCCTCCACTTT
.	TRBV6-2/TRBV6-3	.	TRBJ1-3	CASSSLGNTIYF	TGTGCCAGCAGTAGCCTTGGAAACACCATATATTTT
.	TRBV9	TRBD2	TRBJ2-7	CASSLGLAERAYEQYF	TGTGCCAGCAGCCTGGGACTAGCGGAGAGGGCCTACGAGCAGTACTTC
.	TRBV11-2	.	TRBJ2-7	CASSPEPGAYEQYF	TGTGCCAGCAGCCCCGAACCGGGTGCCTACGAGCAGTACTTC
.	TRBV18	.	TRBJ1-5	CASSPQGNSNQPQHF	TGTGCCAGCTCACCACAGGGGAATAGCAATCAGCCCCAGCATTTT
.	TRBV12-3/TRBV12-4	.	TRBJ1-5	CASSFGGTQHF	TGTGCCAGCAGTTTTGGGGGGACCCAGCATTTT
.	TRBV11-2	TRBD1	TRBJ2-1	CASSPDRGSHNEQFF	TGTGCCAGCAGCCCCGACAGGGGGTCACACAATGAGCAGTTCTTC
few	TRBV5-4	.	TRBJ1-3	CASSLRDSGNTIYF	TGTGCCAGCAGCTTGCGGGACTCTGGAAACACCATATATTTT
.	TRBV5-1	.	TRBJ1-4	CASSLPANEKLFF	TGCGCCAGCAGCTTGCCAGCGAATGAAAAACTGTTTTTT
.	TRBV7-2	.	TRBJ2-5	CASSFAGDTETQYF	TGTGCCAGCAGCTTTGCCGGGGATACGGAGACCCAGTACTTC
.	TRBV3-1/TRBV3-2	TRBD1	TRBJ1-2	CASSQDHRGDYGYTF	TGTGCCAGCAGCCAAGATCACAGGGGTGACTATGGCTACACCTTC
.	TRBV27	.	TRBJ1-5	CASSLSRNQPQHF	TGTGCCAGCAGTTTATCGCGTAATCAGCCCCAGCATTTT
.	TRBV9	.	TRBJ2-3	CASSGGDTQYF	TGTGCCAGCTCTGGAGGAGATACGCAGTATTTT
.	TRBV2	.	TRBJ2-3	CARSRDKATDTQYF	TGTGCCAGAAGCCGGGACAAAGCCACAGATACGCAGTATTTT
.	TRBV7-6	TRBD2	TRBJ2-5	CASSESGGAGKTQYF	TGTGCCAGCAGCGAAAGCGGGGGGGCGGGGAAGACCCAGTACTTC
.	TRBV4-1	TRBD1	TRBJ1-1	CASSHIGQAVFKTEAFF	TGCGCCAGCAGCCATATTGGACAGGCGGTGTTTAAAACTGAAGCTTTCTTT
few	TRBV5-1	TRBD2	TRBJ2-2	CASSGTSGGNTGELFF	TGCGCCAGCAGCGGAACTAGCGGGGGTAACACCGGGGAGCTGTTTTTT
.	TRBV7-3	TRBD2	TRBJ2-1	CASSPPGREYNEQFF	TGTGCCAGCAGCCCCCCAGGGAGGGAGTACAATGAGCAGTTCTTC
.	TRBV12-3/TRBV12-4	.	TRBJ2-2	CASNTGSGELFF	TGTGCCAGCAATACAGGGTCCGGGGAGCTGTTTTTT